This T cell receptor (beta chain) was found in a study of cytomegalovirus exposure and HLA in healthy donors. Study-wide results and caveats: Accounts indicate the classifier identified cytomegalovirus status with strong specificity and sensitivity.

The PCR used 60 Vbeta and 13 Jbeta primers. Data came from immunoSEQ multiplex PCR; TCRdb stores just in-frame clones and leaves some out. Of some 150,000 clones listed, around 72% are singletons. The sample holds a few counts of this clone. Its antigen is not known. Trimming left V 5 bases short and J 3 bases short, with 14 bases between. Per the germline V gene, CDR1 is SEHNR and CDR2 is FQNEAQ (reference sequence). This CDR3 contains 14 residues. The chain has TRBV7-9 and TRBJ2-7, with D tentatively TRBD1 (5 bases). This TCR was sampled from a human donor in good health. The source material was PBMCs. The CDR3 here is CASSPRDRVYEQYF. The CDR3 coding sequence is TGTGCCAGCAGCCCCCGCGACAGAGTCTACGAGCAGTACTTC.